The rows below give T cell receptor beta chains drawn from one sample of a study of Ad26.COV2.S vaccination and SARS-CoV-2 variants. The method was immunoSEQ multiplex PCR; TCRdb's version includes in-frame clones alone and lacks a portion of them. The sample contains about 370,000 clones, about nine tenths of which appear only once. The specimen was peripheral blood, collected in a trial of Ad26.COV2.S vaccine versus placebo. These receptors were collected from a person aged 18 to 59 who received the Ad26.COV2.S COVID-19 vaccine or a placebo. Both conserved end residues are part of each CDR3. Fields, in order: J gene, V gene, D gene, clone size, CDR3 DNA, CDR3 protein. A D gene is named only where the DNA matches it firmly. Clone sizes are given selectively: once, few, many, or a class where the clone is expanded.

TRBJ1-5 | TRBV30 | TRBD1 | . | TGTGCCTGGAGTGTCCGGACAGGCACGCCCCAGCATTTT | CAWSVRTGTPQHF
TRBJ1-1 | TRBV19 | . | . | TGTGCCAGTAGTAGGGAAGGCTCGAACACTGAAGCTTTCTTT | CASSREGSNTEAFF
TRBJ2-3 | TRBV15 | TRBD2 | . | TGTGCCACCAGCAGAGATCTCCTAGCGGGGGGGGGCACAGATACGCAGTATTTT | CATSRDLLAGGGTDTQYF
TRBJ2-3 | TRBV7-6 | . | . | TGTGCCAGCAGCCCCGTGTTTGGAGATACGCAGTATTTT | CASSPVFGDTQYF
TRBJ1-5 | TRBV20-1 | . | . | TGCAGTGCTAGTGTAGGGTTACCGGGTCAGCCCCAGCATTTT | CSASVGLPGQPQHF
TRBJ1-1 | TRBV5-1 | . | once | TGCGCCAGCAGCTCCCCAACCGACAGACTTAACACTGAAGCTTTCTTT | CASSSPTDRLNTEAFF
TRBJ1-4 | TRBV12-3/TRBV12-4 | . | . | TGTGCCAGCAGTTACGGGAGGGAAAAACTGTTTTTT | CASSYGREKLFF
TRBJ2-7 | TRBV5-1 | . | few | TGCGCCAGCAGCTTGTCAGGGAGGCTGTACGAGCAGTACTTC | CASSLSGRLYEQYF
TRBJ1-1 | TRBV5-4 | TRBD1 | . | TGTGCCAGCAGCCTGGGACAGATCACTGAAGCTTTCTTT | CASSLGQITEAFF
TRBJ2-2 | TRBV5-1 | . | . | TGCGCCAGCAGCTTCGACGACAGCGAACCCGGGGAGCTGTTTTTT | CASSFDDSEPGELFF
TRBJ1-5 | TRBV6-1 | . | . | TGTGCCAGCAGTGAGTCGGGCAGGGCTAATCAGCCCCAGCATTTT | CASSESGRANQPQHF
TRBJ2-3 | TRBV6-4 | . | once | TGTGCCAGCAGTGACAATCCGGGGGACACAGATACGCAGTATTTT | CASSDNPGDTDTQYF
TRBJ1-2 | TRBV3-1/TRBV3-2 | TRBD1 | . | TGTGCCAGCAGCGACAGGGGGTATGGCTACACCTTC | CASSDRGYGYTF
TRBJ1-2 | TRBV19 | . | . | TGTGCCAGTAGTATAGGAGAAGTGAATGGCTACACCTTC | CASSIGEVNGYTF
TRBJ1-2 | TRBV4-1 | TRBD1 | . | TGCGCCAGCAGCCAAGCCCAGGGGGACTATGGCTACACCTTC | CASSQAQGDYGYTF
TRBJ1-3 | TRBV12-3/TRBV12-4 | . | . | TGTGCCAGCGGGCCCCCTGGTGGAAACACCATATATTTT | CASGPPGGNTIYF
TRBJ1-6 | TRBV3-1/TRBV3-2 | . | few | TGTGCCAGCAGCCAAGGCACTTGGGGGGCAGAGAATTCACCCCTCCACTTT | CASSQGTWGAENSPLHF
TRBJ1-1 | TRBV7-8 | . | . | TGTGCCAGCAGCTTCTTGCAGGGGATGGGCACTGAAGCTTTCTTT | CASSFLQGMGTEAFF
TRBJ2-1 | TRBV4-1 | TRBD2 | . | TGCGCCAGCAGCCAGGGACTAGCGGGGAACTCCTACAATGAGCAGTTCTTC | CASSQGLAGNSYNEQFF
TRBJ1-5 | TRBV19 | . | . | TGTGCCAGTAGTCCACAGGGTCGTCGCGGTCAGCCCCAGCATTTT | CASSPQGRRGQPQHF
TRBJ2-7 | TRBV12-5 | . | . | TGTGCTAGTGGTTTGGTACTTAATCAGATGCCCTACGAGCAGTACTTC | CASGLVLNQMPYEQYF
TRBJ1-2 | TRBV27 | . | . | TGTGCCAGCAGGTCCCGGGACGACTATGGCTACACCTTC | CASRSRDDYGYTF
TRBJ1-6 | TRBV4-1 | . | once | TGCGCCAGCAGCCCGATCGTAGGCATAAACTCCTATAATTCACCCCTCCACTTT | CASSPIVGINSYNSPLHF
TRBJ2-2 | TRBV7-9 | . | . | TGTGCCAGCAGCGAAAGAGGACGGGGCACCGGGGAGCTGTTTTTT | CASSERGRGTGELFF
TRBJ1-3 | TRBV19 | TRBD1 | . | TGTGCCAGTAGCGGTGTAACAGGGGGCTCTGGAAACACCATATATTTT | CASSGVTGGSGNTIYF
TRBJ2-4 | TRBV7-2 | TRBD2 | . | TGTGCCAGCAGCTTCTGGACTAGCGGGAACGGGGCCAAAAACATTCAGTACTTC | CASSFWTSGNGAKNIQYF